This T cell receptor (beta chain) was sequenced during a study of T cells after yellow fever vaccination. This clonotype was seen a few times. The antigen remains unidentified. The CDR3 runs 16 residues. Germline CDR1 reads SGHRS; CDR2 reads YFSETQ. The V gene lost 0 bases and the J gene lost 2 bases, with 13 bases spanning the gap. Broader study findings: A small share of clonotypes appeared in both CD4 and CD8 compartments. Most primary-vaccination clones recurred post-booster (approximately 95% CD4, over 70% CD8). A weaker but faster secondary response was observed, peaking on day 5 versus 15.

Universal primer sites and UMIs were introduced during 5'RACE template-switching synthesis of TCR cDNA. Each CDR3 protein is one row after TCRdb ran MiXCR on the 5' RACE reads. The data show about 99,000 distinct CDR3 sequences, with approximately 6.3% seen just once and 35% to 50% held by the top ten. This material consisted of CD8+ T cells sorted from PBMCs, taken 10 days after the yellow fever booster vaccination. This clonotype was sampled from a man younger than 30 who received the YFV17D yellow fever vaccine. The rearrangement uses TRBV5-1 and TRBJ2-3, with D perhaps TRBD2 (6 bases). The chain's CDR3 is CASSLEPGTDTDTQYF. The CDR3 nucleotides read TGCGCCAGCAGCTTGGAACCGGGGACTGACACAGATACGCAGTATTTT.